The rows below give T cell receptor beta chains drawn from one sample of a study of T-cell memory formation after mild COVID-19. MiXCR, run by TCRdb on the 5' RACE reads, gives a single entry per CDR3 protein. The sample has approximately 240,000 distinct CDR3 sequences; about a sixth are singletons. Sequences were obtained from PBMCs or a T cell subset sorted from them (not recorded which). These receptors all come from a man aged 18 to 35 who had mild COVID-19 (a few samples of this study predate the infection). Cell type and time point are not known. The CDR3 runs from the conserved cysteine through the conserved F or W. A D gene is named only where the DNA matches it firmly. Clone size is stated in some rows and not others, as once, few, many or a class when expanded.

>TRBJ2-1|TRBD2|TRBV2|few
TGTGCCAGCAGAGGTAGCGGGGGGGATGAGCAGTTCTTC
CASRGSGGDEQFF
>TRBJ2-1|TRBD2|TRBV5-1|many
TGCGCCAGCAGCTTGGTGGCGGCTAGCGGGGACAATGAGCAGTTCTTC
CASSLVAASGDNEQFF
>TRBJ1-5|TRBD1|TRBV2|.
TGTGCCAGCAGTGATGTGGGACAGGATCAGCCCCAGCATTTT
CASSDVGQDQPQHF
>TRBJ2-7|.|TRBV5-1|many
TGCGCCAGCAGCTTGGGACCAAGCTCCTACGAGCAGTACTTC
CASSLGPSSYEQYF
>TRBJ1-4|TRBD1|TRBV6-1|.
TGTGCCAGCAGTGACTCGAGGGGGCCTAATGAAAAACTGTTTTTT
CASSDSRGPNEKLFF
>TRBJ2-1|.|TRBV4-2|once
TGTGCCATCAGCCAAGATCTATATGAGCAGTTCTTC
CAISQDLYEQFF
>TRBJ1-1|TRBD1|TRBV6-5|.
TGTGCCAGCATCGTACAGGGGGCGAGGCACACTGAAGCTTTCTTT
CASIVQGARHTEAFF
>TRBJ2-4|.|TRBV29-1|few
TGCAGCGTCTTGGATCCAGGCCCGTACTTC
CSVLDPGPYF
>TRBJ1-5|TRBD1|TRBV5-5|.
TGTGCCAGCAGCCTGGGACAGGGAACGGTTCAGCCCCAGCATTTT
CASSLGQGTVQPQHF
>TRBJ1-2|.|TRBV19|few
TGTGCCAGTAGTATGCATGCAGGGAGAGGAATAGGCTACACCTTC
CASSMHAGRGIGYTF
>TRBJ2-1|.|TRBV5-6|.
TGTGCCAGCACCACTCGGGTTATCAGCTCCTACAATGAGCAGTTCTTC
CASTTRVISSYNEQFF
>TRBJ1-6|.|TRBV7-9|many
TGTGCCAGCAGCAGAGAGAGTCCCTATAATTCACCCCTCCACTTT
CASSRESPYNSPLHF
>TRBJ2-3|.|TRBV5-1|.
TGCGCCAGCAGCACTGACCCTTCTAGCACAGATACGCAGTATTTT
CASSTDPSSTDTQYF